This TCR beta chain is drawn from a study of PD-L1 blockade in urothelial cancer. Across the whole study: Of some 29 patients, almost 26 were males with bladder-origin urothelial cancer.

In each PCR, synthetic TCR analog templates were spiked in. Measured with immunoSEQ multiplex PCR; TCRdb has only the in-frame clones, and not every one. The table includes about 80,000 clones, 87% detected once. The sample consisted of PBMCs, taken around atezolizumab (anti-PD-L1) treatment. The receptor's source is a woman between 65 and 79 years old with urothelial cancer.

CDR3 DNA: TGCGCCAGCAGCTGGGACCGGACAGGGGAGAGGGAGACCCAGTACTTC. As protein: CASSWDRTGERETQYF. The rearrangement uses TRBV5-1 and TRBJ2-5, with 9 bases lining up with TRBD1. The V segment lost 3 bases and the J segment 5 bases; nucleotides outside the gene matches: 11. CDR3 size: 16 residues. CDR1 and CDR2 (germline): SGHRS, YFSETQ.